The clone carrying this T cell receptor beta chain is categorized as medium-sized (0.01 to 0.1%). This sample was taken from a study of metastatic and nonmetastatic thyroid tumors. In the study overall: Repertoires of blood and of tissue (tumor or nodule) from malignant and benign thyroid patients were compared.

Every patient underwent thyroid surgery untreated. Per the original data handling: Across clinicopathological groups, CDR3 differences served as the basis for building a distant-metastasis classifier for papillary thyroid cancer. TCRdb re-analyzed the PCR reads using MiXCR. TCRdb's processing, not the authors' own work, is the source of the V and J calls. This sample carries 25,000 to 30,000 clones, 3.5% to 4.5% of them seen once, and the ten largest clones take 3% to 3.5%. In germline, CDR1 is MNHEY, CDR2 SVGEGT. The germline V and J ends were trimmed by 5 bases and 3 bases, with 13 bases remaining between them. The CDR3 contains 15 residues.

This receptor was identified in a male donor with papillary thyroid cancer or a benign thyroid nodule (not recorded which). Some clones in this sample may be carry-over from other donors' samples. The material sequenced was blood. The V gene is TRBV6-2 or TRBV6-3, the J gene TRBJ2-2; maybe TRBD2 (5 bases). CDR3 in amino acids: CASSDSRTDTGELFF. CDR3 sequence (DNA): TGTGCCAGCAGTGATTCTCGGACTGACACCGGGGAGCTGTTTTTT.